These 11 T cell receptor beta chains were all obtained from the same sample, sequenced in a study of shared clonotypes between healthy human individuals. Generated by immunoSEQ multiplex PCR, the TCRdb table keeps only in-frame clones and is missing some. Of about 460,000 clones in the sample, approximately 77% were seen once. Sequencing used PBMCs. Receptor source: a middle-aged woman in good health. Some clones in this sample may be carry-over from other donors' samples.

Remarks on this clone: At one of its ends the junction is not consistent with the germline gene, which may arise from a read error. The chain employs TRBV9 and TRBJ2-3; 10 bases are shared with TRBD2. The CDR3 runs 16 residues. The germline gives CDR1 SGDLS, CDR2 YYNGEE. The CDR3 DNA sequence: TGTGCCAGCAGCGAATATCGAGGGCTAGCGGGAGATACACAGTATTTT. It encodes CASSEYRGLAGDTQYF.

CDR3 residues: CAWSLSMSTQYF. The DNA for the CDR3 is TGTGCCTGGAGCCTTTCGATGAGTACGCAGTATTTT. The rearrangement joins TRBV30 to TRBJ2-3, with D unclear. The ends were cut back, 3 bases at V and 8 bases at J, with 12 bases in the middle. CDR1 and CDR2 (germline): GTSNPN, SVGIG (reference sequence). This CDR3 is built from 12 residues.

The chain carries TRBV28 and TRBJ2-7; unclear D gene. V was shortened by 3 bases and J by 2 bases, with 11 bases between the two germline ends. CDR3 length: 14 amino acids. Germline CDR1 reads MDHEN; CDR2 reads SYDVKM. The CDR3: CASSLWAAAYEQYF. The CDR3, as DNA: TGTGCCAGCAGTTTGTGGGCCGCTGCCTACGAGCAGTACTTC. The full variable domain, completed using reference TRBV28 and TRBJ2-7, is DVKVTQSSRYLVKRTGEKVFLECVQDMDHENMFWYRQDPGLGLRLIYFSYDVKMKEKGDIPEGYSVSREKKERFSLILESASTNQTSMYLCASSLWAAAYEQYFGPGTRLTVT.

This clone was counted once. V usage is TRBV7-8 and J usage is TRBJ2-5; the D gene is possibly TRBD1 (5 bases). Germline V gene sequence: CDR1 SGHVS, CDR2 FQNEAQ. This CDR3 region has 14 residues. V shed 5 bases and J shed 4 bases, with 14 bases lying between them. CDR3 sequence: CASSRVGQGETQYF. CDR3 bases: TGTGCCAGCAGCCGCGTAGGTCAGGGAGAGACCCAGTACTTC.

This chain joins TRBV28 and TRBJ2-7; 7 nucleotides match TRBD2. Germline CDR1 and CDR2: MDHEN and SYDVKM. This CDR3 has 14 residues. Germline trimming cut 6 bases from V and 6 bases from J; bases unmatched to any gene: 11. Written as DNA, the CDR3 is TGTGCCAGCAGACAGACAGCGGGGCCGGGCGAGCAGTACTTC. Amino acid sequence: CASRQTAGPGEQYF. Drawing the rest from reference TRBV28 and TRBJ2-7, the complete variable domain is DVKVTQSSRYLVKRTGEKVFLECVQDMDHENMFWYRQDPGLGLRLIYFSYDVKMKEKGDIPEGYSVSREKKERFSLILESASTNQTSMYLCASRQTAGPGEQYFGPGTRLTVT.

The gene calls are TRBV13 and TRBJ2-1; TRBD2 is a possible D gene (6 bases). The germline V gene encodes CDR1 PRHDT and CDR2 FYEKMQ (reference sequence). V was cut by 5 bases and J by 7 bases, with 9 bases left in between. CDR3 length equals 12 residues. The CDR3 coding sequence is TGTGCCAGCAGCGGGAGGAGGAATGAGCAGTTCTTC. Translating gives CASSGRRNEQFF.

This chain uses TRBV29-1 with TRBJ2-1; TRBD2 matches at 7 bases. V was clipped by 8 bases and J by 10 bases; unmatched bases: 8. Germline lookup yields CDR1 SQVTM and CDR2 ANQGSEA. This CDR3 contains 11 residues. CDR3 sequence: CSMDRTREQFF. The CDR3, as DNA: TGCAGCATGGATCGGACTAGGGAGCAGTTCTTC.

Concerning this clone: A read error likely explains this, since a far larger clone differs by one base. CDR3 in DNA: TGCGCCAGCAGCCTCGACAGGGTTGGGGCCGACGTCCTGACTTTC. The encoded protein is CASSLDRVGADVLTF. The rearrangement joins TRBV5-1 to TRBJ2-6, with 7 nucleotides matching TRBD1. Germline V gene sequence: CDR1 SGHRS, CDR2 YFSETQ. This CDR3 contains 15 residues.

On this clone itself: A much more abundant neighbour one base away suggests this may be a read error. J is TRBJ2-7 and V is TRBV9, with 8 positions matching TRBD2. This CDR3 has 15 residues. From germline, CDR1 is SGDLS and CDR2 YYNGEE. The CDR3 nucleotides read TGTGCCAGCAGCGTTACTAGCGGAAGCTCCCACGAGCAGTACTTC. It specifies CASSVTSGSSHEQYF.

The chain joins TRBV10-3 to TRBJ2-2; the D gene is possibly TRBD2 (6 bases). The CDR3 is made up of 14 amino acids. Germline assignment: CDR1 ENHRY and CDR2 SYGVKD. With 10 bases removed from V and 8 bases from J, the gap between germline ends came to 20 bases. Written as DNA, the CDR3 is TGTGCCACCTCCGGGACTCAGGAGTTGGGGGAGCTGTTTTTT. Its protein product is CATSGTQELGELFF.

The CDR3 nucleotides read TGTGCCAGCAGCTTGTCTCTACAGGGGCCCATGAACACTGAAGCTTTCTTT. As protein: CASSLSLQGPMNTEAFF. The chain carries TRBV5-6 and TRBJ1-1, with 7 bases that match TRBD1. The CDR3 sequence is 17 residues long. CDR1 is SGHDT and CDR2 is YYEEEE in the germline V gene. Unmatched junction bases numbered 9, after V lost 1 base and J lost 0 bases.